This T cell receptor beta chain appears in the sequencing data of a study of blood T cell repertoires in COVID-19. Only one count was recorded for this clone. The CDR3 has 11 residues. V was shortened by 3 bases and J by 7 bases, with 6 bases between the two germline ends. Germline CDR1 reads LNHDA; CDR2 reads SQIVND (reference sequence). The data were produced by immunoSEQ multiplex PCR, yet TCRdb's version contains in-frame clones alone and is incomplete. The data show 200,000 or so clones, 82% seen once. Sequencing used peripheral blood. The source of this sequence is a woman in her thirties with acute or convalescent COVID-19. The rearrangement joins TRBV19 to TRBJ1-1; D remains unclear. The CDR3 DNA reads as TGTGCCAGTAGTATCTTCGGTGAAGCTTTCTTT. It encodes CASSIFGEAFF.